Below are 24 T cell receptor beta chains sequenced from a single sample in a study of response to subunit inactivated influenza vaccine (dated by TCRdb to 2017 to 2018). Library preparation used RT-PCR. The run used an Illumina HiSeq 2500. TCRdb reran the public reads through fastp at Q25 and MiXCR, keeping productive beta chains. Rows merge per CDR3 protein into single entries with the most common DNA and genes. This sample lists about 700,000 distinct CDR3 sequences; roughly 13% were detected once. The ten largest clonotypes hold 6.5% to 8.5% of the sample. The material was PBMCs from blood, obtained roughly 2 weeks before vaccination. The receptors come from a man aged 45-65 years who received an inactivated influenza vaccine. Donor details come from another sample of the same person, matched by shared clones.

The chain joins TRBV7-9 to TRBJ2-1, with 8 bases matching TRBD1. The CDR3 spans 14 residues. V trimming: 4 bases; J trimming: 8 bases; junction bases outside the gene matches: 7. CDR1 and CDR2 from the germline V gene are SEHNR and FQNEAQ (reference sequence). The CDR3 DNA reads TGTGCCAGCAGCTCAAAGGACAGGGTTGATGAGCAGTTCTTC. This translates into CASSSKDRVDEQFF.

CDR3 in DNA: TGTGCCAGCAGCTTAGTCCAGGGACAGGGCTACGAGCAGTACTTC. Translated, it gives CASSLVQGQGYEQYF. This chain uses TRBV7-2 with TRBJ2-7; 9 nucleotides line up with TRBD1. This CDR3 has 15 amino acids. The germline CDR1 and CDR2 sequences are SGHTA and FQGNSA. The junction had 4 bases not matched to a gene; V was cut back by 1 base and J by 3 bases.

This clonotype has a handful of counts. V is TRBV25-1 and J is TRBJ2-1; TRBD2 matches 8 bases. J was trimmed by 6 bases and V by 4 bases; bases with no gene match: 11. The CDR3 is made up of 16 amino acids. In germline, CDR1 is MGHDK, CDR2 SYGVNS. CDR3 loop: CASSATTGLGFNEQFF. The CDR3 nucleotides read TGTGCCAGCAGTGCAACAACGGGACTAGGTTTCAATGAGCAGTTCTTC.

This clonotype was observed many times. The rearrangement uses TRBV29-1 and TRBJ2-2; tentative D call: TRBD1 (5 bases). Germline V gene sequence: CDR1 SQVTM, CDR2 ANQGSEA. The CDR3 runs to 14 residues. The CDR3 DNA reads TGCAGTGCCCAGGGTGATAAGAACACCGGGGAGCTGTTTTTT. Amino acid sequence: CSAQGDKNTGELFF.

The table lists this clonotype with many counts. An end of the junction differs from the germline gene, which may be a read error. The chain joins TRBV11-2 to TRBJ2-1, with D hard to call. The CDR3 is made up of 13 amino acids. The germline V gene has CDR1 SGHAT and CDR2 FQNNGV. The DNA of the CDR3 is TGTGCCAGCAGCTTATACGGGTCGGCGGCTCCTACCTTC. Protein: CASSLYGSAAPTF. The variable domain in full, completed from reference TRBV11-2 and TRBJ2-1, reads EAGVAQSPRYKIIEKRQSVAFWCNPISGHATLYWYQQILGQGPKLLIQFQNNGVVDDSQLPKDRFSAERLKGVDSTLKIQPAKLEDSAVYLCASSLYGSAAPTFGPGTRLTVL.

This clonotype was counted a few times. The chain is built from TRBV11-2 and TRBJ2-3; the match to TRBD2 covers 12 bases. V lost 1 base, J lost 1 base, and 9 bases stayed unmatched. The CDR3 extends over 19 amino acids. Germline V gene sequence: CDR1 SGHAT, CDR2 FQNNGV. The CDR3 is CASSLGRLAGVSGTDTQYF. Written as DNA, the CDR3 is TGTGCCAGCAGCTTAGGTCGACTAGCGGGGGTCTCTGGCACAGATACGCAGTATTTT.

This clonotype showed up just once. This rearrangement joins TRBV5-1 to TRBJ2-5; D call uncertain. V lost 4 bases to trimming and J lost 7 bases, with 11 bases between them. Germline CDR1 reads SGHRS; CDR2 reads YFSETQ. The length of the CDR3 is 12 residues. CDR3 DNA: TGCGCCAGCAGCGTCAATTCGGGGACCCAGTACTTC. Protein: CASSVNSGTQYF.

This clonotype has at least ten counts. This chain links TRBV28 with TRBJ1-2; D uncertain. Trimming left V 4 bases short and J 1 base short, with 13 bases between. Looked up from germline, CDR1 is MDHEN and CDR2 is SYDVKM. The CDR3 spans 15 residues. The DNA of the CDR3 is TGTGCCAGCAGTTCTCAACTCTCCGTTAACTATGGCTACACCTTC. Residues: CASSSQLSVNYGYTF.

This clonotype was observed a few times. The chain recombines TRBV10-3 with TRBJ1-1; TRBD1 matches 9 bases. The CDR3 is 14 residues long. The germline gives CDR1 ENHRY, CDR2 SYGVKD. Trimming cost V 3 bases and J 6 bases; bases outside gene matches: 5. CDR3 protein: CAISEGTGLAEAFF. DNA of the CDR3: TGTGCCATCAGTGAAGGGACAGGGCTTGCTGAAGCTTTCTTT.

There are a few counts of this clonotype. The rearrangement links TRBV14 to TRBJ1-4; TRBD1 agrees at 7 bases. The CDR3 covers 16 residues. Germline V CDR1 and CDR2: SGHDN, FVKESK. Trimming took 5 bases from V and 8 from J; bases not matched to a gene: 14. CDR3 nucleotides: TGTGCCAGCAGCGCCCGGACAGGCCTAGACGAGGAAAAACTGTTTTTT. Its translation is CASSARTGLDEEKLFF.

This clonotype was seen ten or more times. The chain couples TRBV29-1 to TRBJ2-1, with 9 bases that match TRBD1. The trim removed 6 bases at V and 4 bases at J, leaving 7 bases unmatched. Germline V gene data show CDR1 as SQVTM and CDR2 as ANQGSEA. The CDR3 is 14 residues long. In DNA, the CDR3 is TGCAGCGTCGATACAGGGGGCGCTTACAATGAGCAGTTCTTC. Encoded protein: CSVDTGGAYNEQFF.

This clonotype was detected a few times. The CDR3 protein is CASSGGSPTGELFF. The CDR3 nucleotides read TGCGCCAGCAGCGGGGGTAGTCCAACCGGGGAGCTGTTTTTT. The chain joins TRBV5-1 to TRBJ2-2; D possibly uses TRBD1 or TRBD2 (5 bases each). CDR1 is SGHRS, CDR2 YFSETQ, per germline. V was trimmed by 4 bases and J by 5 bases, leaving 12 bases between them. The CDR3 spans 14 residues.

The chain carries TRBV27 and TRBJ2-6; TRBD1 matches 11 bases. Germline V gene lookup returns CDR1 MNHEY and CDR2 SMNVEV (reference sequence). The V and J ends lost 5 bases and 4 bases, in that order; junction bases with no gene match: 7. The CDR3 runs 17 residues. The CDR3 DNA is TGTGCCAGCAGTCCCGGGACAGGGGGAACCGGGGCCAACGTCCTGACTTTC. Translated: CASSPGTGGTGANVLTF.

This CDR3 reads CASSQDLTRVYYEQYF. The CDR3 nucleotides read TGCGCCAGCAGCCAAGATTTGACTAGGGTTTACTACGAGCAGTACTTC. V is TRBV4-3 and J is TRBJ2-7, with D possibly TRBD2 on 6 matching bases. CDR3 length: 16 residues. CDR1 is LGHNA and CDR2 is YSLEER in the germline V gene. Trimming removed 0 bases at V and 3 bases at J, with 15 bases between.

This clonotype was counted between two and nine times. CDR3 DNA sequence: TGTGCCAGCAGCTTAGCCGGGACTATTCCCGGGGGTACGCAGTATTTT. Translating it yields CASSLAGTIPGGTQYF. The chain links TRBV7-2 to TRBJ2-3; TRBD2 aligns across 7 bases. Germline lookup yields CDR1 SGHTA and CDR2 FQGNSA. CDR3 length equals 16 residues. The V gene end was trimmed by 0 bases and the J gene end by 8 bases; junction bases not matched to a gene: 11.

The rearrangement uses TRBV20-1 and TRBJ2-7; D is unresolved. CDR1 is DFQATT, CDR2 SNEGSKA, per germline (reference sequence). The V end was cut by 2 bases, the J end by 5 bases, with 16 bases between. The CDR3 is 14 residues long. The CDR3 region is CSARSERSIDEQYF. For the CDR3, the DNA is TGCAGTGCTAGAAGTGAGCGTTCAATCGACGAGCAGTACTTC.

A few counts support this clonotype. V and J are TRBV27 and TRBJ1-2; 8 bases are shared with TRBD1. CDR3 length equals 14 residues. From germline, CDR1 is MNHEY and CDR2 SMNVEV (reference sequence). V shed 4 bases and J 8 bases; nucleotides not matched to a gene: 9. The CDR3 reads CASSWTGLVGGYTF. The CDR3 DNA reads as TGTGCCAGCAGTTGGACAGGGTTGGTGGGGGGCTACACCTTC.

V usage is TRBV7-2 and J usage is TRBJ1-6, with D possibly matching TRBD1 (5 bases). Germline V gene sequence: CDR1 SGHTA, CDR2 FQGNSA. V lost 3 bases and J lost 7, with 10 bases in between. The CDR3 covers 14 residues. The CDR3 reads CASSLQGRNSPLHF. Here the CDR3 DNA reads TGTGCCAGCAGCTTGCAGGGTCGAAATTCACCCCTCCACTTT.

This clonotype was detected ten times or more. This chain links TRBV5-1 with TRBJ1-4; 10 positions agree with TRBD1. Per germline, CDR1 SGHRS and CDR2 YFSETQ. The CDR3 is 16 residues long. With V trimmed by 4 bases and J by 3 bases, 6 bases remained unmatched. CDR3 nucleotide sequence: TGCGCCAGCAGCGGAATGGGGACAGGGGCTAATGAAAAACTGTTTTTT. It specifies CASSGMGTGANEKLFF.

A single count supports this clonotype. At one boundary the junction diverges from the germline segment, which might be a read error. CDR3 in DNA: TGTGCCAGTACCCCTAGCGGGGGGGATAGCACAGATACGCGGTATTTT. It translates to CASTPSGGDSTDTRYF. The rearrangement joins TRBV19 to TRBJ2-3; 12 positions agree with TRBD2. There are 16 residues in the CDR3. Germline CDR1 reads LNHDA; CDR2 reads SQIVND (reference sequence).

This clonotype has just a few counts. This chain connects TRBV5-1 to TRBJ2-3; D is uncertain. Germline assignment: CDR1 SGHRS and CDR2 YFSETQ. This CDR3 region has 15 residues. V dropped 3 bases and J dropped 0 bases, with 11 bases sitting between them. The CDR3 DNA sequence: TGCGCCAGCAGCTCTTCCCCGGCGAGCACAGATACGCAGTATTTT. As protein: CASSSSPASTDTQYF.

The chain combines TRBV7-9 with TRBJ1-4; D ambiguous. Between the trimmed V and J ends, which lost 5 bases and 16 bases, there was a span of 14 bases. The CDR3 is made up of 11 amino acids. Germline V lookup: CDR1 SEHNR, CDR2 FQNEAQ (reference sequence). CDR3 coding DNA: TGTGCCAGCAGCCAAATACTAAAGGGGTTTTTT. Translating gives CASSQILKGFF.

This clonotype came up many times. The V and J genes are TRBV9 and TRBJ2-2; D is uncertain. The CDR3 covers 17 residues. Trimming left V 3 bases short and J 4 bases short, with 19 bases between. CDR1 SGDLS and CDR2 YYNGEE come from the germline V gene. CDR3 bases: TGTGCCAGCAGCGCACCCCAGAACTGGCCTAGCACCGGGGAGCTGTTTTTT. This gives the protein CASSAPQNWPSTGELFF. The full variable domain, its missing parts supplied by reference TRBV9 and TRBJ2-2, is DSGVTQTPKHLITATGQRVTLRCSPRSGDLSVYWYQQSLDQGLQFLIQYYNGEERAKGNILERFSAQQFPDLHSELNLSSLELGDSALYFCASSAPQNWPSTGELFFGEGSRLTVL.

This clonotype appeared a few times. The V and J genes are TRBV20-1 and TRBJ2-4; 7 bases are shared with TRBD2. The CDR3 length is 14 residues. Trimming took 7 bases from V and 0 from J; bases not matched to a gene: 6. The germline V gene encodes CDR1 DFQATT and CDR2 SNEGSKA (reference sequence). The CDR3 reads CSVLAEVAKNIQYF. The CDR3 coding sequence is TGCAGTGTCCTAGCGGAAGTAGCCAAAAACATTCAGTACTTC.